This TCR beta chain derives from a study of T cell repertoires in cytomegalovirus infection. Turning to the study itself: Selected CMV epitopes included recently identified HLA-C-restricted ones as well as well-studied HLA-B-restricted ones. General study findings and limits: Based on cumulative public TCR beta family frequency, carriers of CMV plus the relevant HLA were identified.

As for this clonotype: The antigen remains unidentified.

TCRdb re-called the reads through MiXCR, storing one row per CDR3 protein. The top ten clones hold 55% to 60% of a sample with some 200,000 distinct CDR3 sequences, approximately 40% of them seen once. The V segment lost 2 bases and the J segment 3 bases; nucleotides outside the gene matches: 3. The germline gives CDR1 MNHNY, CDR2 SVGAGI (reference sequence). This CDR3 has 14 amino acids. This rearrangement joins TRBV6-6 to TRBJ2-7; 8 bases align to TRBD1. The specimen was CD8+ T cells from cultured PBMCs, collected from culture after CMV antigen stimulation. The clonotype comes from a human donor in good health (CMV status not recorded). Some clones in this sample may be carry-over from other donors' samples. CDR3 region: CASSYPGGHYEQYF. The CDR3 nucleotides are TGTGCCAGCAGTTACCCAGGGGGCCACTACGAGCAGTACTTC.